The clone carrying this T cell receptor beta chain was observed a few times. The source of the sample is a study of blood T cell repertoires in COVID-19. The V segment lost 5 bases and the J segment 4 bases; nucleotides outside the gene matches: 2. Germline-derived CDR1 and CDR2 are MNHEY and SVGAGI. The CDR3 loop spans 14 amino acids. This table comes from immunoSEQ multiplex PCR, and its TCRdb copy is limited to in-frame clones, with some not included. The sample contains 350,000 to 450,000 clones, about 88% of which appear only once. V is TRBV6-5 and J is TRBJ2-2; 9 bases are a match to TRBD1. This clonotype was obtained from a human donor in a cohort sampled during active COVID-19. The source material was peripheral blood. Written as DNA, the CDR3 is TGTGCCAGCAGTCACAGGGGGCTCACCGGGGAGCTGTTTTTT. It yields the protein CASSHRGLTGELFF.